The text below deals with one T cell receptor beta chain. This clonotype was counted between two and nine times. This clone's antigen is unknown. Within one base of it there is no much larger clone, and no base qualities were kept. These reads were obtained on an Illumina NovaSeq 6000. TCR cDNA was synthesized by 5'RACE template switching, through which a universal primer site and unique molecular identifiers were introduced. Priming of cDNA synthesis was performed from both the TCR alpha and TCR beta constant segments. Library amplification used two PCR steps, and the second PCR step added sample barcodes and sequencing adapters. Sequencing of libraries was done on Illumina HiSeq 2500 (2x100 bp) or NovaSeq (2x150 bp). The original methods were these. MIGEC was used to demultiplex reads and collapse the reads into UMI consensus sequences, and MiXCR was used for V(D)J alignment. Vaccine-responding clonotypes were identified with edgeR using replicate PBMC samples, with FDR below 0.01 and a log2 fold change above 5 up to day 15 being required. Each bulk clonotype was labeled CD4 or CD8 based on which sequenced repertoire, CD4 or CD8, contained the clonotype at higher abundance. TCRdb reprocessed the public reads (quality trimming at Q25 with fastp, clone calling with MiXCR) and kept in-frame beta chains. Each record represents a unique CDR3 protein, reported with the most common genes and DNA among its rows. TCRdb, not the authors, supplied the V and J calls. The sample contains around 320,000 distinct CDR3 sequences, roughly 10% of them found a single time. The ten largest make up 2.5% to 4% of the sample.

Read against the paper, the sample's treatment or condition label means: live attenuated yellow fever vaccine strain. PBMCs were isolated from peripheral blood using a standard Ficoll-Paque protocol. Dynabeads CD4 and CD8 positive selection kits were used to isolate the CD4 and CD8 T-cell fractions. RNA was extracted with TriZol from bulk PBMCs, CD4 and CD8 fractions, and dextramer-positive and dextramer-negative fractions. This specimen belongs to a study of T cells after yellow fever vaccination (dated by TCRdb to the late 2010s). Regarding the complete study: The SMART-Seq v4 Ultra Low Input RNA kit was used to prepare libraries from fractions with low cell numbers. To follow T-cell clones before and after primary and booster YFV17D yellow fever vaccination, bulk TCR alpha and beta repertoires were sequenced over time. The cohort comprised two healthy male donors, one aged 18 to 30 and one aged 30 to 40 years. Bulk PBMC replicates and cell subsets were isolated from blood drawn at multiple timepoints before and after both primary and secondary immunization.

Results the study describes overall, beyond this receptor: A small fraction of clonotypes appeared in both the CD4 and CD8 compartments, likely as a result of convergent recombination. The secondary T-cell response was weaker than the primary response but faster, peaking on day 5 instead of day 15. Because only a couple of donors were included in the study, the extent to which the findings can be generalized is limited. Computational filtering was needed because FACS-sorted repertoires could contain abundant contaminating clonotypes from the bulk population. Most clones expanded after primary vaccination were re-detected after the booster (almost 98% of CD4 and 80% to 90% of CD8), suggesting broad memory maintenance.

The CDR3 numbers 12 residues from cysteine through phenylalanine. CDR3 DNA is the only sequence kept; it has 36 bases, read in frame from the first base. Trimming removed 6 bases from V and 1 base from J, leaving 7 bases between the germline ends. Sequences ENHRY (CDR1) and SYGVKD (CDR2) are obtained from the germline V gene. Material: CD4+ T cells sorted from PBMCs, obtained 45 days after the yellow fever booster vaccination. The sequence came from a man aged 18 to 30 who received the YFV17D yellow fever vaccine. Here the chain combines TRBV10-3 and TRBJ2-7, with TRBD1 tentatively as D gene (6 bases match). The DNA sequence reads TGTGCCATCAGAGGACAGTCCTACGAGCAGTACTTC. The translation is CAIRGQSYEQYF.